A single sample gave rise to the 29 T cell receptor beta chains below, sequenced in a study of OX40 agonist ivuxolimab in advanced cancers. TCRdb's table, derived via immunoSEQ multiplex PCR, lists solely in-frame clones and lacks some. The table shows roughly 60,000 clones, with 85% to 90% occurring only once. The material was CD4+ or CD8+ T cells sorted from blood, obtained in a trial of the OX40 agonist ivuxolimab. The source is an adult with an advanced solid tumor such as melanoma, head and neck, liver or kidney cancer.

CDR3 region: CASSLAGGPETQYF. The CDR3 DNA reads as TGTGCCAGCAGCTTAGCGGGGGGCCCGGAGACCCAGTACTTC. The rearrangement links TRBV5-4 to TRBJ2-5, with 9 bases aligning to TRBD2. Germline CDR1 reads SGHNT; CDR2 reads YYREEE (reference sequence). This CDR3 contains 14 residues. The V and J ends lost 2 bases and 5 bases, in that order; junction bases with no gene match: 4.

The chain couples TRBV5-6 to TRBJ2-2, with D unresolved. CDR3 length: 13 amino acids. Germline V lookup: CDR1 SGHDT, CDR2 YYEEEE. The V end lost 0 bases, the J end lost 5 bases, and 5 bases lay between the germline ends. The CDR3: CASSLDRTGELFF. CDR3 nucleotide sequence: TGTGCCAGCAGCTTGGATAGGACCGGGGAGCTGTTTTTT.

The chain is built from TRBV5-1 and TRBJ2-5; 7 bases fit TRBD1. V gave up 1 base and J gave up 4 bases; unmatched junction bases: 13. Germline loops: CDR1 SGHRS, CDR2 YFSETQ. The CDR3 loop spans 17 amino acids. The DNA of the CDR3 is TGCGCCAGCAGCTTGATGGCGTACAGGGGTGTAGGAGAGACCCAGTACTTC. It yields the protein CASSLMAYRGVGETQYF.

The rearrangement joins TRBV27 to TRBJ1-5; no firm D call. The CDR3 has 15 residues. Germline assignment: CDR1 MNHEY and CDR2 SMNVEV (reference sequence). V dropped 5 bases and J dropped 5 bases, with 16 bases sitting between them. The CDR3 sequence is CASSQIKGRHQPQHF. The CDR3 nucleotides are TGTGCCAGCAGTCAGATTAAGGGCAGACATCAGCCCCAGCATTTT.

The rearrangement joins TRBV2 to TRBJ1-2, with unresolved D. The CDR3 spans 16 residues. The V and J ends lost 5 bases and 1 base respectively, with 17 bases between them. CDR1 is SNHLY, CDR2 FYNNEI, per germline. The DNA for the CDR3 is TGTGCCAGCAGTCCATCAGGACTTCATTTTAACTATGGCTACACCTTC. Encoded protein: CASSPSGLHFNYGYTF.

This chain uses TRBV23-1 with TRBJ1-2; D uncertain. TRBV23-1 is an ORF for which the function is uncertain. This CDR3 region has 11 residues. V was cut by 2 bases and J by 7 bases, with 5 bases left in between. This chain's CDR3 is CASSQGVGYTF. The DNA for the CDR3 is TGCGCCAGCAGTCAAGGGGTTGGCTACACCTTC.

The J gene is TRBJ2-6, the V gene TRBV5-1; 10 bases fit TRBD1. Germline lookup yields CDR1 SGHRS and CDR2 YFSETQ. The V segment lost 0 bases and the J segment 0 bases; nucleotides outside the gene matches: 3. The CDR3 extends over 18 amino acids. CDR3 protein: CASSLVGQGSSGANVLTF. CDR3 sequence (DNA): TGCGCCAGCAGCTTGGTGGGACAGGGGAGCTCTGGGGCCAACGTCCTGACTTTC.

V and J are TRBV7-9 and TRBJ1-2; no reliable D call. The CDR3 contains 14 residues. Trimming cost V 1 base and J 6 bases, with 12 bases left between them. Germline-derived CDR1 and CDR2 are SEHNR and FQNEAQ (reference sequence). The CDR3 DNA reads TGTGCCAGCAGCTTAGACAGCAAAACTCATGGCTACACCTTC. This codes for CASSLDSKTHGYTF.

This chain links TRBV6-5 with TRBJ2-7, with D perhaps being TRBD1 or TRBD2 (5 bases each). CDR1 MNHEY and CDR2 SVGAGI come from the germline V gene. This CDR3 is built from 15 residues. Deletions cut 4 bases from V and 7 bases from J, with 20 bases between. The CDR3 sequence is CASSLLGTRLGEQYF. The CDR3 nucleotides are TGTGCCAGCAGTTTACTCGGGACCCGGCTTGGGGAGCAGTACTTC.

The CDR3 DNA follows: TGCGCCAGCAGCCAAGGTGTCAGCTCTTTGGGCACAGATACGCAGTATTTT. It is translated as CASSQGVSSLGTDTQYF. The chain recombines TRBV4-3 with TRBJ2-3; no reliable D call. The V end lost 1 base, the J end lost 1 base, and 15 bases lay between the germline ends. The germline V gene has CDR1 LGHNA and CDR2 YSLEER. This CDR3 is built from 17 residues.

The J gene is TRBJ1-1, the V gene TRBV5-6; maybe TRBD1 (5 bases). Trimming pared 3 bases from V and 11 bases from J, leaving 14 bases between. The germline V gene encodes CDR1 SGHDT and CDR2 YYEEEE. This CDR3 region has 12 residues. DNA of the CDR3: TGTGCCAGCAGCTCCCATGGGGGGTTGGCTTTCTTT. This encodes CASSSHGGLAFF.

Written as DNA, the CDR3 is TGCAGTGCTAGGAGGGAAAAACTGTTTTTT. Amino acids: CSARREKLFF. The chain joins TRBV20-1 to TRBJ1-4; D gene uncertain. There are 10 residues in the CDR3. The ends were cut back, 3 bases at V and 8 bases at J, with 4 bases in the middle. Looked up from germline, CDR1 is DFQATT and CDR2 is SNEGSKA (reference sequence).

The CDR3 region is CASSPRTAPYEQYF. CDR3 coding DNA: TGTGCCAGCAGCCCGCGGACAGCTCCCTACGAGCAGTACTTC. V usage is TRBV5-4 and J usage is TRBJ2-7; a weak D match, TRBD1 (6 bases). The germline V gene has CDR1 SGHNT and CDR2 YYREEE (reference sequence). CDR3 length: 14 amino acids. The ends were cut back, 4 bases at V and 2 bases at J, with 13 bases in the middle. Supplemented by reference TRBV5-4 and TRBJ2-7, the full variable domain reads ETGVTQSPTHLIKTRGQQVTLRCSSQSGHNTVSWYQQALGQGPQFIFQYYREEENGRGNFPPRFSGLQFPNYSSELNVNALELDDSALYLCASSPRTAPYEQYFGPGTRLTVT.

V is TRBV11-2 and J is TRBJ2-1; maybe TRBD2 (5 bases). The V and J ends lost 4 bases and 5 bases respectively, with 24 bases between them. CDR1 and CDR2 from the germline V gene are SGHAT and FQNNGV. The CDR3 extends over 18 amino acids. This CDR3 is CASSWAVRGSVEDNEQFF. The CDR3, as DNA: TGTGCCAGCAGCTGGGCCGTTCGTGGGAGTGTCGAGGACAATGAGCAGTTCTTC.

Only one count was recorded for this clone. An end of the junction differs from the germline gene, which may be a read error. This chain joins TRBV7-7 and TRBJ1-1; no definite D call. CDR3 length equals 13 residues. In germline, CDR1 is SSHAT, CDR2 FNYEAQ (reference sequence). CDR3 sequence: CASSPSMNTEAFF. For the CDR3, the DNA is TGTGCTAGCAGCCCCTCCATGAACACTGAAGCTTTCTTT.

This clone came up a few times. The chain is built from TRBV18 and TRBJ2-5; perhaps TRBD1 as D (6 bases). V was pared by 2 bases and J by 4 bases, with 11 bases between. This CDR3 is 14 amino acids long. Germline V gene data show CDR1 as KGHSH and CDR2 as LQKENI. The CDR3 coding sequence is TGTGCCAGCTCACCAAGCCCGACAGGAGAGACCCAGTACTTC. Encoded protein: CASSPSPTGETQYF.

This chain uses TRBV6-1 with TRBJ1-2; TRBD1 might be the D (5 bases). The V and J ends lost 5 bases and 3 bases respectively, with 13 bases between them. The CDR3 has 14 amino acids. The V gene's germline CDR1 is MNHNS and CDR2 SASEGT. The CDR3 loop is CASSKSQGDYGYTF. The CDR3 bases are TGTGCCAGCAGTAAAAGCCAGGGCGACTATGGCTACACCTTC.

The gene calls are TRBV9 and TRBJ2-1, with 12 positions matching TRBD2. The CDR3 is 15 residues long. Germline V gives CDR1 SGDLS, CDR2 YYNGEE. The V and J ends lost 4 bases and 6 bases, in that order; junction bases with no gene match: 5. CDR3 protein: CASSPLAGGGNEQFF. As DNA, the CDR3 is TGTGCCAGCAGCCCTCTAGCGGGGGGGGGCAATGAGCAGTTCTTC.

The gene calls are TRBV6-1 and TRBJ2-1; 9 bases align to TRBD2. The CDR3 has 15 amino acids. J lost 6 bases, V lost 6 bases, and 9 bases had no gene match. CDR1 and CDR2 (germline): MNHNS, SASEGT. CDR3 sequence reads: CASRVSGSRSNEQFF. CDR3 DNA sequence: TGTGCCAGCAGAGTTAGCGGGAGCCGGTCCAATGAGCAGTTCTTC.

The CDR3 bases are TGTGCCACCAGCATTCCCCGGGACCCGATTAGGACTGAAGCTTTCTTT. Translation gives CATSIPRDPIRTEAFF. The J gene is TRBJ1-1, the V gene TRBV15; D might be TRBD1 (5 bases). Germline V CDR1 and CDR2: LNHNV, YYDKDF (reference sequence). CDR3 length: 16 residues. V gave up 4 bases and J gave up 5 bases, with 20 bases separating them.

The chain has TRBV7-8 and TRBJ2-2, with D possibly TRBD2 on 5 matching bases. The V and J ends lost 5 bases and 1 base respectively, with 11 bases between them. Per germline, CDR1 SGHVS and CDR2 FQNEAQ. The CDR3 contains 15 residues. The CDR3 here is CASSLLGGNTGELFF. The CDR3 DNA reads TGTGCCAGCAGCCTACTCGGAGGGAACACCGGGGAGCTGTTTTTT.

The chain couples TRBV18 to TRBJ1-2; 7 bases match TRBD1. The CDR3 length is 22 residues. V lost 3 bases, J lost 0 bases, and 25 bases stayed unmatched. Germline V gene sequence: CDR1 KGHSH, CDR2 LQKENI. The CDR3 DNA follows: TGTGCCAGCTCACCCTATCACAGGGGACGCCGCAAGTGGACAAGGACTAACTATGGCTACACCTTC. Its translation is CASSPYHRGRRKWTRTNYGYTF.

The J gene is TRBJ2-3, the V gene TRBV9; the match to TRBD2 covers 12 bases. The V gene's germline CDR1 is SGDLS and CDR2 YYNGEE. This CDR3 comprises 18 residues. V trimming: 0 bases; J trimming: 2 bases; junction bases outside the gene matches: 7. The CDR3: CASSVGGTSGSITDTQYF. The CDR3, as DNA: TGTGCCAGCAGCGTAGGGGGGACTAGCGGGTCTATCACAGATACGCAGTATTTT.

V gene TRBV4-1 combines with J gene TRBJ2-7; D gene uncertain. The CDR3 consists of 14 residues. V shed 4 bases and J shed 5 bases, with 15 bases lying between them. The germline gives CDR1 MGHRA, CDR2 YSYEKL. CDR3 nucleotide sequence: TGCGCCAGCAGCCCCCGGGCCCTTTCCGACGAGCAGTACTTC. This translates into CASSPRALSDEQYF.

The genes are TRBV5-1 and TRBJ2-5; D unclear. Per the germline V gene, CDR1 is SGHRS and CDR2 is YFSETQ. The CDR3 covers 13 residues. V gave up 0 bases and J gave up 1 base, with 4 bases separating them. CDR3 protein: CASSLEPQETQYF. In DNA, the CDR3 is TGCGCCAGCAGCTTGGAGCCCCAAGAGACCCAGTACTTC.

V gene TRBV19 combines with J gene TRBJ1-2; unclear D gene. The CDR3 contains 14 residues. Trimming pared 1 base from V and 4 bases from J, leaving 10 bases between. The germline V gene encodes CDR1 LNHDA and CDR2 SQIVND (reference sequence). CDR3: CASSIVGASYGYTF. CDR3 in DNA: TGTGCCAGTAGTATAGTCGGAGCGTCCTATGGCTACACCTTC.

The V and J genes are TRBV4-1 and TRBJ2-7; the D is unclear. This CDR3 is built from 16 residues. V dropped 0 bases and J dropped 3 bases, with 15 bases sitting between them. CDR1 is MGHRA and CDR2 is YSYEKL in the germline V gene. As DNA, the CDR3 is TGCGCCAGCAGCCAAGAAGGCCCAGCCTGGGACTACGAGCAGTACTTC. The encoded protein is CASSQEGPAWDYEQYF.

The rearrangement joins TRBV7-2 to TRBJ2-5; 8 positions agree with TRBD1. The V gene's germline CDR1 is SGHTA and CDR2 FQGNSA. The V segment lost 7 bases and the J segment 5 bases; nucleotides outside the gene matches: 12. There are 15 residues in the CDR3. As DNA, the CDR3 is TGTGCCAGCATCCCCATACAGGGGGTAATGGAGACCCAGTACTTC. Translation: CASIPIQGVMETQYF.

V gene TRBV5-1 combines with J gene TRBJ2-1; TRBD2 matches at 11 bases. Germline CDR1 is SGHRS and CDR2 is YFSETQ. The J segment lost 6 bases and the V segment lost 5 bases, leaving 4 bases of the junction unmatched. The CDR3 covers 14 residues. DNA of the CDR3: TGCGCCAGCAGGGTCGGGACTAGCGGCAATGAGCAGTTCTTC. This codes for CASRVGTSGNEQFF.